The rows below give T cell receptor beta chains drawn from one sample of a study of blood T cell repertoires in COVID-19. Using immunoSEQ multiplex PCR, the repertoire was profiled, and TCRdb retains in-frame clones only, with some absent. The sample carries 60,000 to 80,000 clones, around 82% recorded once. The source material was peripheral blood. The source is a man aged 50-60 years with active COVID-19. CDR3s include the opening cysteine and the closing phenylalanine or tryptophan. A D gene is named only where the DNA matches it firmly. Rows give clone size only sometimes, using once, few, many, or a class for an expanded clone.

D	size	J	V	DNA	CDR3
TRBD2	-	TRBJ2-7	TRBV30	TGTGCCTGGAGCGGAGGGTCCTTAGCGGGAGGCTACGAGCAGTACTTC	CAWSGGSLAGGYEQYF
-	-	TRBJ2-7	TRBV6-5	TGTGCCAGCAGTTACTCGCTAGCCGCCTACGAGCAGTACTTC	CASSYSLAAYEQYF
TRBD2	-	TRBJ2-3	TRBV11-3	TGTGCCAGCAGCTTAGGGCCCACTAGCGGTACGCAGTATTTT	CASSLGPTSGTQYF
-	-	TRBJ2-5	TRBV5-1	TGCGCCAGCAGCTCCCAGGGAGGTGTAGAGACCCAGTACTTC	CASSSQGGVETQYF
TRBD2	once	TRBJ2-2	TRBV30	TGTGCCTCGACTAGCCCTTACACCGGGGAGCTGTTTTTT	CASTSPYTGELFF
TRBD1	once	TRBJ1-3	TRBV19	TGTGCCAGTGGGGACAGGCTTAACTCTGGAAACACCATATATTTT	CASGDRLNSGNTIYF
-	-	TRBJ1-3	TRBV6-5	TGTGCCAGCAGTTACTCTATAACAGGGTTTGGAAACACCATATATTTT	CASSYSITGFGNTIYF
-	once	TRBJ1-5	TRBV6-6	TGTGCCAGCAGCCAGGACAGTATCGGCAATCAGCCCCAGCATTTT	CASSQDSIGNQPQHF
TRBD2	-	TRBJ2-7	TRBV4-1	TGCGCCAGCAGCCAAGCGGCGGGAGGGGCTTACGAGCAGTACTTC	CASSQAAGGAYEQYF
-	-	TRBJ1-2	TRBV20-1	TGCAGTGCTAGTCGTTCAGGTGGCACAACCTATGGCTACACCTTC	CSASRSGGTTYGYTF